Below, 30 T cell receptor beta chains from the same sample are listed, as sequenced in a study of vaccination effects on CD4 cells after COVID-19. TCRdb keeps only in-frame clones here, not all; method: immunoSEQ multiplex PCR. The sample has tens of thousands of clones, around 81% seen once. Prior to sequencing, the ViraFEST assay stimulated PBMC with viral peptide pools, which expanded the antigen-specific CD4+ T cells. Isolation of CD4+ T cells took place after less than twelve days of culture. None of these healthy vaccinees had been infected with SARS-CoV-2 before vaccination. No antigens are known for them. Sequencing was performed on CD4+ T cells from PBMCs cultured with SARS-CoV-2 spike peptides, taken before COVID-19 vaccination. The receptor set was obtained from a human donor who received a COVID-19 vaccine.

The CDR3: CASSYRQGRGYTF. The CDR3 coding sequence is TGTGCCAGCAGTTACCGCCAGGGGAGAGGCTACACCTTC. V usage is TRBV6-2 or TRBV6-3 and J usage is TRBJ1-2, with TRBD1 as a possible D gene (6 bases). V gave up 2 bases and J gave up 8 bases, with 12 bases separating them. This CDR3 spans 13 amino acids. Germline V lookup: CDR1 MNHEY, CDR2 SVGEGT.

In its sample, this clone was seen once. CDR3 DNA sequence: TGTGCCAGCAGCACGGGACAGGTCGGAGAAAAACTGTTTTTT. It yields the protein CASSTGQVGEKLFF. This rearrangement joins TRBV5-8 to TRBJ1-4; TRBD1 agrees at 8 bases. This CDR3 is built from 14 residues. With 4 bases clipped from V and 8 bases from J, the junction kept 7 bases outside the gene matches. CDR1 is SGHTS, CDR2 YDEGEE, per germline.

This clone was observed a few times. The V and J genes are TRBV4-3 and TRBJ1-5; D unresolved. This CDR3 is built from 15 residues. Germline CDR1 reads LGHNA; CDR2 reads YSLEER. V was cut by 0 bases and J by 0 bases, with 6 bases left in between. CDR3 in amino acids: CASSQETNSNQPQHF. The CDR3 nucleotides read TGCGCCAGCAGCCAAGAAACAAATAGCAATCAGCCCCAGCATTTT.

V gene TRBV18 combines with J gene TRBJ1-1; 10 positions match TRBD1. V shed 3 bases and J 3 bases; nucleotides not matched to a gene: 4. The CDR3 has 15 residues. Germline-derived CDR1 and CDR2 are KGHSH and LQKENI. CDR3 DNA sequence: TGTGCCAGCTCACCGAGGACAGGGGGGGACACTGAAGCTTTCTTT. It encodes CASSPRTGGDTEAFF.

This chain connects TRBV24-1 to TRBJ1-5, with D possibly matching TRBD1 (6 bases). CDR1 is KGHDR and CDR2 is SFDVKD in the germline V gene. V was trimmed by 3 bases and J by 2 bases, leaving 7 bases between them. This CDR3 spans 14 amino acids. This CDR3 is CATSDPGGNQPQHF. CDR3 nucleotides: TGTGCCACCAGTGATCCAGGGGGCAATCAGCCCCAGCATTTT.

This sequence joins TRBV19 and TRBJ2-5, with 7 bases identical to TRBD1. J was trimmed by 5 bases and V by 2 bases; bases with no gene match: 8. CDR1 is LNHDA, CDR2 SQIVND, per germline (reference sequence). The CDR3 consists of 15 residues. The CDR3 DNA follows: TGTGCCAGTAGTATACCGGGGACAGCCAGGGAGACCCAGTACTTC. This codes for CASSIPGTARETQYF. The entire variable domain, with the rest obtained from reference TRBV19 and TRBJ2-5, is as follows: DGGITQSPKYLFRKEGQNVTLSCEQNLNHDAMYWYRQDPGQGLRLIYYSQIVNDFQKGDIAEGYSVSREKKESFPLTVTSAQKNPTAFYLCASSIPGTARETQYFGPGTRLLVL.

The V gene is TRBV6-6, the J gene TRBJ2-2, with 7 positions matching TRBD1. Germline-derived CDR1 and CDR2 are MNHNY and SVGAGI (reference sequence). This CDR3 spans 13 amino acids. J was trimmed by 6 bases and V by 6 bases; bases with no gene match: 4. This CDR3 is CASSRQGPGELFF. The CDR3 DNA is TGTGCCAGCAGCCGACAGGGTCCCGGGGAGCTGTTTTTT.

This sequence joins TRBV20-1 and TRBJ2-5; D possibly corresponds to TRBD2 (5 bases). The CDR3 runs 10 residues. Trimming stripped 6 bases from V and 3 bases from J, with 5 bases between. Germline loops: CDR1 DFQATT, CDR2 SNEGSKA (reference sequence). In DNA, the CDR3 is TGCAGTGCAGCGGAAGAGACCCAGTACTTC. Translated, it gives CSAAEETQYF.

The CDR3 protein is CSHSVSGYTEAFF. As DNA, the CDR3 is TGCAGCCACAGCGTAAGTGGGTACACTGAAGCTTTCTTT. The rearrangement links TRBV29-1 to TRBJ1-1; D is uncertain. Germline CDR1 and CDR2: SQVTM and ANQGSEA. The ends were cut back, 8 bases at V and 3 bases at J, with 16 bases in the middle. The CDR3 spans 13 residues.

The rearrangement joins TRBV3-1 (or the pseudogene TRBV3-2) to TRBJ2-7, with D possibly being TRBD2 (6 bases). The CDR3 extends over 13 amino acids. Trimming took off 4 bases at V and 0 bases at J, with 7 bases between the two ends. Germline assignment: CDR1 LGHDT and CDR2 YNNKEL (reference sequence). The CDR3 loop reads CASSRRDSYEQYV. The CDR3 region has the DNA TGTGCCAGCAGCCGGCGGGACTCCTACGAGCAGTACGTC.

The chain has TRBV5-1 and TRBJ2-3; D is undetermined. The CDR3 runs 16 residues. In germline, CDR1 is SGHRS, CDR2 YFSETQ. The V end was cut by 2 bases, the J end by 4 bases, with 17 bases between. CDR3 sequence (DNA): TGCGCCAGCAGCTTAGTCGGACCAACGCTATCAGATACGCAGTATTTT. Protein product: CASSLVGPTLSDTQYF.

This chain uses TRBV9 with TRBJ1-1; TRBD1 aligns across 9 bases. Germline V gene sequence: CDR1 SGDLS, CDR2 YYNGEE. The CDR3 totals 18 residues. V lost 3 bases to trimming and J lost 1 base; unmatched junction nucleotides: 13. The CDR3 region has the DNA TGTGCCAGCAGCGCGGAGAGGGGACAGGGAGGATGGAACACTGAAGCTTTCTTT. Protein product: CASSAERGQGGWNTEAFF. Based on the CDR3 plus reference TRBV9 and TRBJ1-1, the full variable domain is DSGVTQTPKHLITATGQRVTLRCSPRSGDLSVYWYQQSLDQGLQFLIQYYNGEERAKGNILERFSAQQFPDLHSELNLSSLELGDSALYFCASSAERGQGGWNTEAFFGQGTRLTVV.

The chain couples TRBV24-1 to TRBJ1-2; D not certain. V shed 3 bases and J shed 4 bases, with 11 bases lying between them. The CDR3 has 14 amino acids. CDR1 is KGHDR, CDR2 SFDVKD, per germline. The DNA of the CDR3 is TGTGCCACCAGTGATAGTGGGCGGCTCTATGGCTACACCTTC. Protein: CATSDSGRLYGYTF.

J is TRBJ2-6 and V is TRBV18, with TRBD1 matching over 7 bases. The germline CDR1 and CDR2 sequences are KGHSH and LQKENI. This CDR3 has 17 amino acids. Trimming at V came to 2 bases and at J to 0 bases, leaving 4 bases not matched to a gene. CDR3 sequence: CASSPRTGSSGANVLTF. The CDR3 coding sequence is TGTGCCAGCTCACCAAGGACAGGCAGCTCTGGGGCCAACGTCCTGACTTTC.

There are a few counts of this clone. The genes are TRBV6-6 and TRBJ1-5; unclear D gene. The CDR3 loop spans 15 amino acids. The V end lost 4 bases, the J end lost 5 bases, and 15 bases lay between the germline ends. Per the germline V gene, CDR1 is MNHNY and CDR2 is SVGAGI (reference sequence). This CDR3 reads CASSFRNQEDQPQHF. As DNA, the CDR3 is TGTGCCAGCAGTTTCAGGAACCAGGAGGATCAGCCCCAGCATTTT.

The genes are TRBV18 and TRBJ2-2; 8 bases are shared with TRBD1. The V gene end was trimmed by 0 bases and the J gene end by 7 bases; junction bases not matched to a gene: 7. The CDR3 covers 16 residues. The germline V gene has CDR1 KGHSH and CDR2 LQKENI. The CDR3 is CASSPPSGGRNGELFF. In DNA, the CDR3 is TGTGCCAGCTCACCACCGTCAGGGGGCCGAAACGGGGAGCTGTTTTTT.

The rearrangement links TRBV7-9 to TRBJ2-1, with D perhaps matching TRBD1 (7 bases). V lost 5 bases and J lost 2, with 13 bases in between. The germline V gene encodes CDR1 SEHNR and CDR2 FQNEAQ (reference sequence). There are 15 residues in the CDR3. CDR3 coding DNA: TGTGCCAGCAGCGAAGGCGGGACAGCCTACAATGAGCAGTTCTTC. It translates to CASSEGGTAYNEQFF.

This chain uses TRBV18 with TRBJ1-1, with D maybe TRBD1 (5 bases). CDR1 and CDR2 (germline): KGHSH, LQKENI. The CDR3 has 15 amino acids. V was trimmed by 3 bases and J by 0 bases, leaving 11 bases between them. The DNA of the CDR3 is TGTGCCAGCTCACCGGTCTTACAGGTGAACACTGAAGCTTTCTTT. This codes for CASSPVLQVNTEAFF. Variable domain in full (rest from reference TRBV18 and TRBJ1-1): NAGVMQNPRHLVRRRGQEARLRCSPMKGHSHVYWYRQLPEEGLKFMVYLQKENIIDESGMPKERFSAEFPKEGPSILRIQQVVRGDSAAYFCASSPVLQVNTEAFFGQGTRLTVV.

V and J are TRBV4-3 and TRBJ1-4; no reliable D call. Trimming stripped 2 bases from V and 8 bases from J, with 15 bases between. Germline lookup yields CDR1 LGHNA and CDR2 YSLEER. The CDR3 spans 15 residues. The CDR3 sequence is CASSQMSDIGEKLFF. CDR3 bases: TGCGCCAGCAGCCAAATGTCGGATATAGGGGAAAAACTGTTTTTT.

The V call is TRBV3-1 (or the pseudogene TRBV3-2), the J call TRBJ2-1; possible D gene TRBD1, 5 bases. There are 15 residues in the CDR3. Trimming stripped 4 bases from V and 5 bases from J, with 15 bases between. Germline values: CDR1 LGHDT, CDR2 YNNKEL (reference sequence). CDR3 in DNA: TGTGCCAGCAGCCCGAGACTGGACACAAACAATGAGCAGTTCTTC. This encodes CASSPRLDTNNEQFF.

This clone was observed a single time. V and J are TRBV19 and TRBJ2-4, with D possibly TRBD1 on 6 matching bases. Germline CDR1 and CDR2: LNHDA and SQIVND (reference sequence). The CDR3 is 12 residues long. V was clipped by 5 bases and J by 7 bases, with 9 bases between them. CDR3 nucleotides: TGTGCCAGTAGTGAAAGGGGGAACATTCAGTACTTC. It codes for CASSERGNIQYF.

The chain carries TRBV11-2 and TRBJ2-3; 12 bases map to TRBD2. Germline CDR1 reads SGHAT; CDR2 reads FQNNGV. This CDR3 comprises 17 residues. Trimming removed 6 bases from V and 2 bases from J; junction bases left unmatched: 9. The CDR3 nucleotides are TGTGCCAGCAGGGTTGGGGGACTAGCGGGCCTCACAGATACGCAGTATTTT. Amino acids: CASRVGGLAGLTDTQYF.

The rearrangement joins TRBV3-1 (or the pseudogene TRBV3-2) to TRBJ2-3; 9 bases fit TRBD2. Germline CDR1 and CDR2: LGHDT and YNNKEL (reference sequence). CDR3 size: 17 residues. V shed 4 bases, J shed 2 bases, and the junction held 10 bases outside the gene matches. CDR3 in DNA: TGTGCCAGCAGCCTCTCGGGTAGCGGGGGACCCACAGATACGCAGTATTTT. It codes for CASSLSGSGGPTDTQYF.

The chain links TRBV24-1 to TRBJ2-2; TRBD1 agrees at 8 bases. The V gene's germline CDR1 is KGHDR and CDR2 SFDVKD. V dropped 4 bases and J dropped 5; count of bases not matched to a gene: 8. This CDR3 spans 16 amino acids. The CDR3 DNA is TGTGCCACCAGTGACCCTGACAGGGGACGGACCGGGGAGCTGTTTTTT. As protein: CATSDPDRGRTGELFF.

This sequence joins TRBV4-3 and TRBJ1-5, with a possible D match to TRBD1 (5 bases). The CDR3 runs to 22 residues. Germline V gene data show CDR1 as LGHNA and CDR2 as YSLEER. The V and J ends lost 0 bases and 3 bases respectively, with 30 bases between them. The CDR3 bases are TGCGCCAGCAGCCAAGACCCCGGCCCAAGAAGGAAGGGGCGGATAAACAATCAGCCCCAGCATTTT. It specifies CASSQDPGPRRKGRINNQPQHF.

The CDR3 is CASSPTGNYEQYV. The CDR3 DNA sequence: TGTGCCAGCAGCCCAACAGGGAACTACGAGCAGTACGTC. J is TRBJ2-7 and V is TRBV11-2, with a possible D match to TRBD1 (6 bases). Germline V gene sequence: CDR1 SGHAT, CDR2 FQNNGV. Trimming removed 5 bases from V and 3 bases from J, with 11 bases in between. This CDR3 comprises 13 residues.

The V and J genes are TRBV5-6 and TRBJ1-5; 7 bases are a match to TRBD1. The CDR3 length is 14 residues. Germline V gene data show CDR1 as SGHDT and CDR2 as YYEEEE. V lost 1 base, J lost 5 bases, and 3 bases stayed unmatched. The DNA of the CDR3 is TGTGCCAGCAGCTTGAGGGACAGCGATCAGCCCCAGCATTTT. The encoded protein is CASSLRDSDQPQHF.

The chain carries TRBV6-5 and TRBJ1-1; no reliable D call. The V gene's germline CDR1 is MNHEY and CDR2 SVGAGI. Deletions cut 6 bases from V and 0 bases from J, with 5 bases between. This CDR3 contains 12 residues. The CDR3 nucleotides are TGTGCCAGCAGGGGAATGAACACTGAAGCTTTCTTT. Amino acid sequence: CASRGMNTEAFF.

This clone turned up a few times. This chain connects TRBV29-1 to TRBJ1-5; TRBD1 might be the D (6 bases). The length of the CDR3 is 12 residues. Germline assignment: CDR1 SQVTM and CDR2 ANQGSEA. V shed 7 bases and J shed 0 bases, with 7 bases lying between them. The CDR3 sequence is CSAGDSNQPQHF. CDR3 nucleotide sequence: TGCAGCGCAGGGGATAGCAATCAGCCCCAGCATTTT.

The chain couples TRBV5-8 to TRBJ1-5; no firm D call. V gave up 0 bases and J gave up 0 bases, with 13 bases separating them. From germline, CDR1 is SGHTS and CDR2 YDEGEE. The CDR3 covers 17 residues. Here the CDR3 DNA reads TGTGCCAGCAGCTTGGCGCCCGAATTTTATAGCAATCAGCCCCAGCATTTT. It codes for CASSLAPEFYSNQPQHF.